This TCR beta chain was captured by sequencing in a study of blood T cells in healthy people across ages. Broader study findings: Underestimates were what the diversity estimates from one million T cells were considered to be.

Primed by a sample-barcoded 5' primer and a J-beta primer mix, a second PCR proceeded for about 7 to 11 cycles. TCRdb itself ran the 5' RACE reads through MiXCR, one entry per CDR3 protein. The data show over 1,200,000 distinct CDR3 sequences, with around 55% seen just once and over 5% held by the top ten. For this clonotype: What it binds is unknown.

The J segment lost 2 bases and the V segment lost 8 bases, leaving 7 bases of the junction unmatched. The CDR3 length is 14 residues. CDR1 MNHEY and CDR2 SVGAGI come from the germline V gene. This clonotype originated in a young man in good health. Sequencing input: blood. The chain recombines TRBV6-5 with TRBJ2-3; 7 bases are a match to TRBD2. The CDR3 DNA reads as TGTGCCAGCGGGGCGAGCGGGAACACAGATACGCAGTATTTT. This translates into CASGASGNTDTQYF.